The clone carrying this T cell receptor beta chain was seen repeatedly, ten times or more. This specimen belongs to a study of blood T cells in healthy people across ages. PCR was performed a second time for about 7 to 12 cycles using a sample-barcoded 5' primer and a J-beta primer mix. TCRdb called the 5' RACE reads again in MiXCR, with one record for every CDR3 protein. Here the sample spans about 1,400,000 distinct CDR3 sequences, about 43% being singletons. The receptor comes from a woman aged 18-29 years in good health. The source material was blood.

The CDR3 loop reads CSARLAGQETQYF. In DNA form, the CDR3 reads TGCAGTGCTCGACTAGCGGGTCAAGAGACCCAGTACTTC. The chain recombines TRBV20-1 with TRBJ2-5; TRBD2 aligns across 10 bases. Germline CDR1 is DFQATT and CDR2 is SNEGSKA (reference sequence). V trimming: 5 bases; J trimming: 2 bases; junction bases outside the gene matches: 2. CDR3 length equals 13 residues.